This passage covers 14 T cell receptor beta chains from one sample sequenced in a study of blood T cell repertoires in COVID-19. Libraries were prepared by immunoSEQ multiplex PCR; TCRdb keeps only in-frame clonotypes and omits some of them. Of about 400,000 clones in the sample, about 90% are singletons; the top ten hold about 3%. The sample taken for sequencing was PBMCs or T cells enriched from blood (not recorded which). The source is a woman between 25 and 40 years old who had recovered from COVID-19.

The chain is built from TRBV7-9 and TRBJ2-1, with 10 positions matching TRBD2. The germline V gene encodes CDR1 SEHNR and CDR2 FQNEAQ (reference sequence). The trim removed 5 bases at V and 5 bases at J, leaving 12 bases unmatched. The CDR3 length is 17 residues. This chain's CDR3 is CASSRTAGGIVHNEQFF. The CDR3 DNA is TGTGCCAGCAGCCGAACAGCGGGAGGGATCGTCCACAATGAGCAGTTCTTC.

This chain joins TRBV28 and TRBJ1-3, with TRBD1 as a possible D gene (5 bases). Trimming shortened V by 6 bases and J by 2 bases, and 11 bases separated the two germline ends. This CDR3 spans 14 amino acids. The germline V gene encodes CDR1 MDHEN and CDR2 SYDVKM. CDR3 region: CASSKTVPGNTIYF. The CDR3 DNA reads as TGTGCCAGCAGCAAGACAGTGCCTGGAAACACCATATATTTT.

Turning to this clone: The same CDR3 can be traced to other DNA sequences in this sample. V usage is TRBV11-2 and J usage is TRBJ2-2; D is ambiguous. Looked up from germline, CDR1 is SGHAT and CDR2 is FQNNGV. The V and J ends lost 5 bases and 0 bases respectively, with 4 bases between them. CDR3 length: 13 amino acids. CDR3 coding DNA: TGTGCCAGCAGCCCCACGAACACCGGGGAGCTGTTTTTT. Its translation: CASSPTNTGELFF.

The gene calls are TRBV14 and TRBJ2-7, with 13 bases identical to TRBD2. The CDR3 is 16 residues long. Germline-derived CDR1 and CDR2 are SGHDN and FVKESK. The trim removed 5 bases at V and 2 bases at J, leaving 6 bases unmatched. The chain's CDR3 is CASSNRTSGSTYEQYF. CDR3 nucleotide sequence: TGTGCCAGCAGCAACCGGACTAGCGGGAGCACCTACGAGCAGTACTTC.

The rearrangement uses TRBV27 and TRBJ1-6; 7 nucleotides match TRBD1. Per the germline V gene, CDR1 is MNHEY and CDR2 is SMNVEV (reference sequence). The CDR3 has 14 amino acids. With V trimmed by 5 bases and J by 6 bases, 4 bases remained unmatched. DNA for the CDR3: TGTGCCAGCAGTCCCGGGACAGTTAATTCACCCCTCCACTTT. Translation: CASSPGTVNSPLHF.

The V and J genes are TRBV25-1 and TRBJ1-4; D not certain. The V gene's germline CDR1 is MGHDK and CDR2 SYGVNS. V lost 4 bases, J lost 3 bases, and 9 bases lay in between. There are 14 residues in the CDR3. The DNA for the CDR3 is TGTGCCAGCAGTGTCGGCGGGTCTAATGAAAAACTGTTTTTT. This encodes CASSVGGSNEKLFF.

V gene TRBV6-4 combines with J gene TRBJ1-2; D is ambiguous. Germline loops: CDR1 MRHNA, CDR2 SNTAGT. The CDR3 length is 15 residues. V lost 2 bases to trimming and J lost 4 bases, with 14 bases between them. CDR3: CASSDGEGKGYGYTF. In DNA, the CDR3 is TGTGCCAGCAGTGACGGGGAGGGAAAAGGCTATGGCTACACCTTC.

This chain uses TRBV5-1 with TRBJ1-1; TRBD1 might be the D (5 bases). The CDR3 is 13 amino acids. V lost 0 bases, J lost 6 bases, and 9 bases lay in between. Germline V gene sequence: CDR1 SGHRS, CDR2 YFSETQ. The CDR3, as DNA: TGCGCCAGCAGCTTGGGGTGGGGGGCTGAAGCTTTCTTT. Its protein product is CASSLGWGAEAFF.

V is TRBV7-2 and J is TRBJ2-1, with 8 nucleotides matching TRBD2. V lost 1 base, J lost 7 bases, and 15 bases stayed unmatched. This CDR3 comprises 18 residues. Germline CDR1 is SGHTA and CDR2 is FQGNSA. CDR3 sequence (DNA): TGTGCCAGCAGCTTAGGGTGGGGTAGCGGGGCCCTAGGGAATGAGCAGTTCTTC. This translates into CASSLGWGSGALGNEQFF.

V and J are TRBV29-1 and TRBJ1-4, with 9 bases aligning to TRBD1. Unmatched junction bases numbered 4, after V lost 6 bases and J lost 5 bases. The CDR3 contains 13 residues. Looked up from germline, CDR1 is SQVTM and CDR2 is ANQGSEA. The CDR3 region has the DNA TGCAGCGTGACCGGGACAGGGAATGAAAAACTGTTTTTT. Residues: CSVTGTGNEKLFF.

The chain recombines TRBV20-1 with TRBJ1-2; 7 bases align to TRBD1. The length of the CDR3 is 14 residues. V was clipped by 3 bases and J by 4 bases; unmatched bases: 8. The V gene's germline CDR1 is DFQATT and CDR2 SNEGSKA (reference sequence). CDR3 residues: CSASGTDPRYGYTF. CDR3 bases: TGCAGTGCTAGTGGGACAGATCCCCGCTATGGCTACACCTTC.

The CDR3 loop reads CASSQDRGRETQYF. The CDR3 DNA sequence: TGTGCCAGCAGCCAAGACAGGGGGCGGGAGACCCAGTACTTC. This chain joins TRBV3-1 (or the pseudogene TRBV3-2) and TRBJ2-5; 8 bases are shared with TRBD1. After removal of 0 bases from V and 5 bases from J, the junction contained 2 bases not matched to a gene. This CDR3 has 14 residues. Germline-derived CDR1 and CDR2 are LGHDT and YNNKEL (reference sequence).

In this sample, this clone turned up a few times. This chain connects TRBV27 to TRBJ1-2; D unclear. The CDR3 contains 14 residues. Germline CDR1 is MNHEY and CDR2 is SMNVEV (reference sequence). The V end lost 6 bases, the J end lost 6 bases, and 17 bases lay between the germline ends. The DNA of the CDR3 is TGTGCCAGCAGAGTGGTTGGGCCGGGGAATGGCTACACCTTC. Residues: CASRVVGPGNGYTF.

This chain connects TRBV7-2 to TRBJ2-3; D possibly corresponds to TRBD1 (5 bases). The CDR3 covers 15 residues. Germline V CDR1 and CDR2: SGHTA, FQGNSA. V was shortened by 4 bases and J by 0 bases, with 11 bases between the two germline ends. This CDR3 reads CASSSSGASTDTQYF. DNA for the CDR3: TGTGCCAGCAGCTCCTCTGGGGCTAGCACAGATACGCAGTATTTT.